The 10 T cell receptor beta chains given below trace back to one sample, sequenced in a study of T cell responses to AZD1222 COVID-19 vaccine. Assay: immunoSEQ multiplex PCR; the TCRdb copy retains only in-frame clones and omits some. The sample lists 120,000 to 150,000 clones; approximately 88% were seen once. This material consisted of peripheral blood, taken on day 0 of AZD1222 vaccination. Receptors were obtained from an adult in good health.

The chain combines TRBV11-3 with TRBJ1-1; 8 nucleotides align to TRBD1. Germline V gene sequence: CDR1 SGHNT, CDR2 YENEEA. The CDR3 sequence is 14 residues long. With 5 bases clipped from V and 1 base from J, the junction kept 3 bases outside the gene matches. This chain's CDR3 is CASSQGTGNTEAFF. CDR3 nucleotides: TGTGCCAGCAGCCAAGGGACAGGGAACACTGAAGCTTTCTTT. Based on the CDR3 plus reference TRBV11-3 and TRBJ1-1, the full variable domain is EAGVVQSPRYKIIEKKQPVAFWCNPISGHNTLYWYLQNLGQGPELLIRYENEEAVDDSQLPKDRFSAERLKGVDSTLKIQPAELGDSAVYLCASSQGTGNTEAFFGQGTRLTVV.

The CDR3 spells CASSSRGDRTVGGYTF. CDR3 DNA sequence: TGTGCCAGCAGCTCCCGAGGAGACAGAACGGTTGGAGGCTACACCTTC. This chain links TRBV9 with TRBJ1-2; D perhaps matches TRBD1 (5 bases). This CDR3 region has 16 residues. Germline loops: CDR1 SGDLS, CDR2 YYNGEE. V was shortened by 4 bases and J by 8 bases, with 24 bases between the two germline ends.

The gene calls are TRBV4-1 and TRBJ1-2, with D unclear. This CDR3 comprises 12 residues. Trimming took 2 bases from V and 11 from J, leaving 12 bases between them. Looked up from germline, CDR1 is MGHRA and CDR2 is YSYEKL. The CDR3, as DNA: TGCGCCAGCAGCCAACCCCCGGAGGGTTACACCTTC. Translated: CASSQPPEGYTF.

This CDR3 reads CASRGTDRLNTEAFF. The CDR3 nucleotides are TGTGCCAGCAGGGGTACCGACAGGTTGAACACTGAAGCTTTCTTT. The V gene is TRBV28, the J gene TRBJ1-1, with D perhaps matching TRBD1 (6 bases). Trimming shortened V by 6 bases and J by 0 bases, and 14 bases separated the two germline ends. The CDR3 totals 15 residues. Germline V gene sequence: CDR1 MDHEN, CDR2 SYDVKM. Using reference TRBV28 and TRBJ1-1 for the parts outside the CDR3, the full variable domain is DVKVTQSSRYLVKRTGEKVFLECVQDMDHENMFWYRQDPGLGLRLIYFSYDVKMKEKGDIPEGYSVSREKKERFSLILESASTNQTSMYLCASRGTDRLNTEAFFGQGTRLTVV.

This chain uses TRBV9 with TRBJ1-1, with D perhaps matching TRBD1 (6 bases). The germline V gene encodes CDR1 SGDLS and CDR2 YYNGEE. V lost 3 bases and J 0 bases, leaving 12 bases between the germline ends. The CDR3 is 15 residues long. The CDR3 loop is CASSATGLMNTEAFF. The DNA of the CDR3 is TGTGCCAGCAGCGCGACAGGCCTCATGAACACTGAAGCTTTCTTT.

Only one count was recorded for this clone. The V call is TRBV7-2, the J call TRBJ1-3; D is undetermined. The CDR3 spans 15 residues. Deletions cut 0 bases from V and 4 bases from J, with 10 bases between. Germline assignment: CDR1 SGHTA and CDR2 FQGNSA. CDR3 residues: CASSLASGSGNTIYF. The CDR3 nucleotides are TGTGCCAGCAGCTTAGCCTCGGGGTCAGGAAACACCATATATTTT.

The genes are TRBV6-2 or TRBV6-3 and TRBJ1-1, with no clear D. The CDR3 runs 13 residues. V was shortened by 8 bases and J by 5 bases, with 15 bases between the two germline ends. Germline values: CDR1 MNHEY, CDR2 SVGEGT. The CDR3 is CASCREVVTEAFF. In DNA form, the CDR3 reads TGTGCCAGCTGCCGGGAAGTGGTTACTGAAGCTTTCTTT.

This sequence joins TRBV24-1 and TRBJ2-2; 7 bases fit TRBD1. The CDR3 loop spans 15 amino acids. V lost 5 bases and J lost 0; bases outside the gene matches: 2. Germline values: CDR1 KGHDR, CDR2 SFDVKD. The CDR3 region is CATSGQGANTGELFF. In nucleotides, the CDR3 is TGTGCCACCAGTGGGCAGGGGGCGAACACCGGGGAGCTGTTTTTT.

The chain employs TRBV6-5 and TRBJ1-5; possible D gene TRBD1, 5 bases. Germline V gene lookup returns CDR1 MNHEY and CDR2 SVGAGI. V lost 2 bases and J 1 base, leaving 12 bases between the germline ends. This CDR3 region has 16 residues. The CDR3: CASSYVWDGSNQPQHF. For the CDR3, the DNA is TGTGCCAGCAGTTACGTGTGGGACGGAAGCAATCAGCCCCAGCATTTT.

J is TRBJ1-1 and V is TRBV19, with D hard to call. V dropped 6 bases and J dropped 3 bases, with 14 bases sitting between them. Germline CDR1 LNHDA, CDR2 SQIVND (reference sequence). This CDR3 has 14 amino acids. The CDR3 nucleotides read TGTGCCAGTAGAACGAGTCTCCCTGACACTGAAGCTTTCTTT. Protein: CASRTSLPDTEAFF.